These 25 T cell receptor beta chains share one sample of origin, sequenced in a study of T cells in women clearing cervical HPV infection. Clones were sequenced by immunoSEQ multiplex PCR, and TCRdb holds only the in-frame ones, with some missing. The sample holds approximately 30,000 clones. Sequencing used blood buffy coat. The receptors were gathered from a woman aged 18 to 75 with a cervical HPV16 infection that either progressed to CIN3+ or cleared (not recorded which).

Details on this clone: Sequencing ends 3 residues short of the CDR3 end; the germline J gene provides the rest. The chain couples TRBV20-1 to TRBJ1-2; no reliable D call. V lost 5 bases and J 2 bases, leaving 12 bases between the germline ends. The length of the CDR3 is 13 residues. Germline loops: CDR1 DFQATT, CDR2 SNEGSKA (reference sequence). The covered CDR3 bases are TGCAGTGCTGACCCAACGGGGAACTATGGC. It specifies CSADPTGNYG. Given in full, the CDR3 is CSADPTGNYGYTF.

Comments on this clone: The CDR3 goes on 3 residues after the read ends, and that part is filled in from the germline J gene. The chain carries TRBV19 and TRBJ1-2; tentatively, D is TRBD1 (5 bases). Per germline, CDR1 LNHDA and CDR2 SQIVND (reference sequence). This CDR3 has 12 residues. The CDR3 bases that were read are TGTGCCAGTAGAGCGGGGGGAGATGAC. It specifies CASRAGGDD. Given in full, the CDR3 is CASRAGGDDYTF.

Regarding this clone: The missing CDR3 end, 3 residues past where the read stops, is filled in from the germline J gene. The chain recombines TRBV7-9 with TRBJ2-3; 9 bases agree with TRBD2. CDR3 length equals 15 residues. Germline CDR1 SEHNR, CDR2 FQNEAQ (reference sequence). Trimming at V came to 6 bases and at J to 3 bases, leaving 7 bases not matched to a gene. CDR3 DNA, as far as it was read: TGTGCCAGCAGGTTTAGCGGGGGACCGACAGATACG. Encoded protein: CASRFSGGPTDT. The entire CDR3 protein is CASRFSGGPTDTQYF.

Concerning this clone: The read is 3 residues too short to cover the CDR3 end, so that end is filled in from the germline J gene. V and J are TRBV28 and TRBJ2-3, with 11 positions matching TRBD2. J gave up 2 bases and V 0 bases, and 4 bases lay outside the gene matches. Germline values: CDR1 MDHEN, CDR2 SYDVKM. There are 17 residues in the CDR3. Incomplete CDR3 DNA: TGTGCCAGCAGTTTATGGTCTAGCGGGAGGTACACAGATACG. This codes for CASSLWSSGRYTDT. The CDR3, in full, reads CASSLWSSGRYTDTQYF.

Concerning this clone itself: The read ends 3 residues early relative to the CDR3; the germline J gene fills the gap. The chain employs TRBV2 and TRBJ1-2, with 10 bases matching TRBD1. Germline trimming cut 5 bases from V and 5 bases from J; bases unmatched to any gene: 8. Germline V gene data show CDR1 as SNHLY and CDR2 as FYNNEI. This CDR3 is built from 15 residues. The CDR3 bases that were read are TGTGCCAGCAGTCCGGGACAGGGGACATTTTATGGC. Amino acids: CASSPGQGTFYG. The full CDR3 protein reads CASSPGQGTFYGYTF. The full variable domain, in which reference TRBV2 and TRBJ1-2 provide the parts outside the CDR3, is EPEVTQTPSHQVTQMGQEVILRCVPISNHLYFYWYRQILGQKVEFLVSFYNNEISEKSEIFDDQFSVERPDGSNFTLKIRSTKLEDSAMYFCASSPGQGTFYGYTFGSGTRLTVV.

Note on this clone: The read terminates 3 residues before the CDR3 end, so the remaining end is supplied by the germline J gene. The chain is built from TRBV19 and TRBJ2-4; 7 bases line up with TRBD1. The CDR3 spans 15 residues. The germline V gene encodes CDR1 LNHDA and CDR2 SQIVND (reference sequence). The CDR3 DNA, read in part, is TGTGCCAGTACCACAAGGACAGGAGATTTCTATGGT. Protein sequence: CASTTRTGDFYG. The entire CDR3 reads CASTTRTGDFYGQYF. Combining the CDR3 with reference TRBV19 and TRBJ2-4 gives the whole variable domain DGGITQSPKYLFRKEGQNVTLSCEQNLNHDAMYWYRQDPGQGLRLIYYSQIVNDFQKGDIAEGYSVSREKKESFPLTVTSAQKNPTAFYLCASTTRTGDFYGQYFGAGTRLSVL.

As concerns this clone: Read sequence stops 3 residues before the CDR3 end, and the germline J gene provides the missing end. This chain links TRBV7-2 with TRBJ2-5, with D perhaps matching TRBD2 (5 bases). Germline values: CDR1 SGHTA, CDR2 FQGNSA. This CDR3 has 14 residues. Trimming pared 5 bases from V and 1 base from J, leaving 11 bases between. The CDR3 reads CASSSAGVQETQYF. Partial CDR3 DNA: TGTGCCAGCAGCAGCGCCGGGGTCCAAGAGACC.

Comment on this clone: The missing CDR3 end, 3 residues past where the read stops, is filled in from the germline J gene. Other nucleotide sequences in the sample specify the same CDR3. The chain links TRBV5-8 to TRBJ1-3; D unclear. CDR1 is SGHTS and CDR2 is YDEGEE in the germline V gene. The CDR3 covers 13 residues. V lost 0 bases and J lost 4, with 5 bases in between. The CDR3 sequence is CASSLDSGNTIYF. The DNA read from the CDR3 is TGTGCCAGCAGCTTGGACAGCGGAAACACC.

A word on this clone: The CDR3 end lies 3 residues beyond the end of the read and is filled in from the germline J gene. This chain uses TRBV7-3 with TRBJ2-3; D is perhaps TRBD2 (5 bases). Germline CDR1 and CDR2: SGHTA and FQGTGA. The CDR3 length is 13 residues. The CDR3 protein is CASGSGSQETQYF. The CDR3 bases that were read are TGTGCCAGTGGATCGGGGTCGCAAGAGACG.

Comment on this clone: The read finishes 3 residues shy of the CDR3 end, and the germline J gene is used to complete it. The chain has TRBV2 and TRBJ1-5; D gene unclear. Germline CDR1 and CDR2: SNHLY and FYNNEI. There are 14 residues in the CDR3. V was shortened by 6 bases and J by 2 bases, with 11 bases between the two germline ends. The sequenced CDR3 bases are TGTGCCAGCAGACCCGATTCGGGCAATCAGCCC. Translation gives CASRPDSGNQP. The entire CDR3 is CASRPDSGNQPQHF.

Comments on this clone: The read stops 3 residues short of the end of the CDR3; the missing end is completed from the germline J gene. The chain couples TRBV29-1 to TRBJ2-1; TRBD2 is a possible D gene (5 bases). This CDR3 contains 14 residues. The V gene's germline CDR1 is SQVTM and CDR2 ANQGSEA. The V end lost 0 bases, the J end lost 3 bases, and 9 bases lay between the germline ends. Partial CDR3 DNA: TGCAGCGTTGAAGACCGACGGGGCTACAATGAG. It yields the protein CSVEDRRGYNE. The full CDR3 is CSVEDRRGYNEQFF.

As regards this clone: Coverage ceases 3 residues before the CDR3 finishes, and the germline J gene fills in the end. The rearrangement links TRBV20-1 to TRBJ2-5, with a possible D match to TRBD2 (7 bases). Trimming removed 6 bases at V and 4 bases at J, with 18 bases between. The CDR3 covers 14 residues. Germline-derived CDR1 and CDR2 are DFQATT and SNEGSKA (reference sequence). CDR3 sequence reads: CSAKVGLGGETQYF. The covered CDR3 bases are TGCAGTGCCAAGGTCGGACTAGGGGGAGAGACC.

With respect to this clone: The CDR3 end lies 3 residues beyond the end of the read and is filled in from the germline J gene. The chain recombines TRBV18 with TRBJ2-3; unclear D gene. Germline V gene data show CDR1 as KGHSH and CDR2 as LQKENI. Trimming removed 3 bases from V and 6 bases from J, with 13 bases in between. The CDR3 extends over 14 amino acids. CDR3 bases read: TGTGCCAGCTCACCCGAATTACAGCCTGATACG. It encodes CASSPELQPDT. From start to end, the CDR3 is CASSPELQPDTQYF.

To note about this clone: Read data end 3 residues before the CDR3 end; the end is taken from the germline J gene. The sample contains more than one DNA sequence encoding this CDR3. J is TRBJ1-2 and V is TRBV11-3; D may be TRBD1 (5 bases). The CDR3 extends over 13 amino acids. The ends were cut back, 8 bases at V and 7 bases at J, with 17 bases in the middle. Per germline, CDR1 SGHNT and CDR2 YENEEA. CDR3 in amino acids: CASRSKPRGGYTF. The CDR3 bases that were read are TGTGCCAGCCGCTCTAAGCCGAGGGGTGGC.

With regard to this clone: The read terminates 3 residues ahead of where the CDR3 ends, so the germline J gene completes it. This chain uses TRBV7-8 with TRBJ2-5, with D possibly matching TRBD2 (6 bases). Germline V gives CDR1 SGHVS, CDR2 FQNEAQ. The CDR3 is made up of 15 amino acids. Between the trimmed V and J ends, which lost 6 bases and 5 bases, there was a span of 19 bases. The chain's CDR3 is CASRASSGLWETQYF. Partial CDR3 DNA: TGTGCCAGCAGGGCCTCGAGCGGGTTGTGGGAGACC. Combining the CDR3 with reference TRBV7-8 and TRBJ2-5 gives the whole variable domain GAGVSQSPRYKVAKRGQDVALRCDPISGHVSLFWYQQALGQGPEFLTYFQNEAQLDKSGLPSDRFFAERPEGSVSTLKIQRTQQEDSAVYLCASRASSGLWETQYFGPGTRLLVL.

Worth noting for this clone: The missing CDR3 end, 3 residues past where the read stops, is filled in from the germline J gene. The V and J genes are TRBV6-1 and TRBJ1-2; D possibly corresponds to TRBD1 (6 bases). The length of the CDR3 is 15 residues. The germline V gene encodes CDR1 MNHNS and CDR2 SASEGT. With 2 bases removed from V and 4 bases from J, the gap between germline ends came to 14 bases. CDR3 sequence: CASSEIIGTPYGYTF. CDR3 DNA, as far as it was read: TGTGCCAGCAGTGAAATCATCGGGACACCCTATGGC.

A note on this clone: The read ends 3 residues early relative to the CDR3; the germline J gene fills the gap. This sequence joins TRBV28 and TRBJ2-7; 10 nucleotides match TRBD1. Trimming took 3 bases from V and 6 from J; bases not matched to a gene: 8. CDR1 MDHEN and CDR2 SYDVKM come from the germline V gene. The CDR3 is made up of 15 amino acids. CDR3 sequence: CASSFPGQGSIEQYF. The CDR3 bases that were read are TGTGCCAGCAGTTTCCCGGGACAGGGGTCAATCGAG.

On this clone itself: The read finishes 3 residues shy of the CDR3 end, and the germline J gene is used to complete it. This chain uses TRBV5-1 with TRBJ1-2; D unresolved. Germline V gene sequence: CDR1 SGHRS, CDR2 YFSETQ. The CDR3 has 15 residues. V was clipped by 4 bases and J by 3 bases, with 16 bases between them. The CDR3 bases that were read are TGCGCCAGCAGCCCGGGTGGAGAGTCACACTATGGC. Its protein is CASSPGGESHYG. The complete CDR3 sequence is CASSPGGESHYGYTF.

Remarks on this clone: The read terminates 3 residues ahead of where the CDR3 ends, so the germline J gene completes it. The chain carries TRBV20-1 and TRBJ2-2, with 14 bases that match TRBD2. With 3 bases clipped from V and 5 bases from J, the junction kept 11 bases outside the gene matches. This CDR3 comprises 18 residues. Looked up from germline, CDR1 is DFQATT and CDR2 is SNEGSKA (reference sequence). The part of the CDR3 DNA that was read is TGCAGTGCTAGGGCGACTAGCGGGGGGGTAATCGGTACCGGGGAG. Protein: CSARATSGGVIGTGE. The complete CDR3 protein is CSARATSGGVIGTGELFF.

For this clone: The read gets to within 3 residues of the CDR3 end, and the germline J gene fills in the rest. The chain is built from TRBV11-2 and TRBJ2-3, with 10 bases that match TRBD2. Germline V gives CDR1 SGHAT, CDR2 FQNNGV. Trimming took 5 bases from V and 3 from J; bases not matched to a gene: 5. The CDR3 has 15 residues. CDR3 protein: CASSPLAGPTDTQYF. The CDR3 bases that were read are TGTGCCAGCAGCCCACTAGCGGGGCCGACAGATACG.

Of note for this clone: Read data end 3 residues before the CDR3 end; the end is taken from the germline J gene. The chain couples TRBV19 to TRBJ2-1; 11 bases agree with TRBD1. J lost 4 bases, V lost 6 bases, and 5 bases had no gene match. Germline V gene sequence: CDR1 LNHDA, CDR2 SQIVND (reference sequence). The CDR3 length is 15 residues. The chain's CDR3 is CASRDRGRGYNEQFF. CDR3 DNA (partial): TGTGCCAGTAGGGACAGGGGGCGCGGGTACAATGAG.

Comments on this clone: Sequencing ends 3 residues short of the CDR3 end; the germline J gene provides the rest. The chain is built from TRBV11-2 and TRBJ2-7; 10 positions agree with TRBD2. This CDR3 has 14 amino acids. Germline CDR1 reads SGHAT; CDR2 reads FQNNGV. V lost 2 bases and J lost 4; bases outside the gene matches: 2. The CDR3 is CASSLNSGRYEQYF. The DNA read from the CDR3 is TGTGCCAGCAGCTTAAATAGCGGGAGGTACGAG.

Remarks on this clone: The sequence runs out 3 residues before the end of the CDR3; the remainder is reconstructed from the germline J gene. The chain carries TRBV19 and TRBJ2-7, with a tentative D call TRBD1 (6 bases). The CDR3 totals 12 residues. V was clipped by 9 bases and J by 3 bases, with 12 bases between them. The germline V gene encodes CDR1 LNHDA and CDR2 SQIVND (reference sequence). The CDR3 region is CARDSRDYEQYF. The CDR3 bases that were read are TGTGCCAGGGACAGTAGAGACTACGAG.

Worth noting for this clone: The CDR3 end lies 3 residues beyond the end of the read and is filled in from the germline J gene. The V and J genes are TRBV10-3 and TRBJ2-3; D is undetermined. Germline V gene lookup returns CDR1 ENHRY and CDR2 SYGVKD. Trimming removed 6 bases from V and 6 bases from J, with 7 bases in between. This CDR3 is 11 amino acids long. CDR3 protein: CAISLQDTQYF. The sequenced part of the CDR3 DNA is TGTGCCATCAGCCTACAGGATACG.

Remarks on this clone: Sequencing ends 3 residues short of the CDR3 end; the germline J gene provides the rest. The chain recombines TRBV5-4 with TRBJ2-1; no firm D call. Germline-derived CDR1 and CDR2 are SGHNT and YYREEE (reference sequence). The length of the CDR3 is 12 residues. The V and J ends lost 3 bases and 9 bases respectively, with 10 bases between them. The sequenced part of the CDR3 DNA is TGTGCCAGCAGCTCACCTAGAAGTGAG. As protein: CASSSPRSE. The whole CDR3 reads CASSSPRSEQFF.